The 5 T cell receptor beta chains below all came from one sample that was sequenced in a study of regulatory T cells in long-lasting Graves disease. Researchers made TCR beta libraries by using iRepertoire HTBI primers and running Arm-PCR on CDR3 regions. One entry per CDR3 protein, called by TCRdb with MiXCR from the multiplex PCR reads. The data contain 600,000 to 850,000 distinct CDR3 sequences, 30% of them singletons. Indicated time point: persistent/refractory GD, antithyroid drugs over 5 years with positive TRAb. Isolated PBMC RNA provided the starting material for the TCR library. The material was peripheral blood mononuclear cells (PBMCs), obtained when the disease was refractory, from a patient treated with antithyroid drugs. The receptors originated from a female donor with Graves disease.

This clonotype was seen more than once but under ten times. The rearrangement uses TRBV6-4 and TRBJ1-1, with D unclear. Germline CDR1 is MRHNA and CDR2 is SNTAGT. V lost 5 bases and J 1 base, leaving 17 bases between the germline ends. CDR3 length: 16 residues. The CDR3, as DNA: TGTGCCAGCAGTTACCTCGGGCAGGCAGGGAACACTGAAGCTTTCTTT. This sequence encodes CASSYLGQAGNTEAFF.

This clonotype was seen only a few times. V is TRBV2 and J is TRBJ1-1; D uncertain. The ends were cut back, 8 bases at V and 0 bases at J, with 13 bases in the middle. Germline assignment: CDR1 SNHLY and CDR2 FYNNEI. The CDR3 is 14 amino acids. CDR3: CASLPLWVNTEAFF. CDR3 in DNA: TGTGCCAGCTTACCCTTGTGGGTGAACACTGAAGCTTTCTTT.

CDR3 in DNA: TGTGCCAGCGGAAATCCGGGACAGGGTAGCACCGGGGAGCTGTTTTTT. Encoded protein: CASGNPGQGSTGELFF. The V gene is TRBV7-9, the J gene TRBJ2-2, with 9 bases lining up with TRBD1. The CDR3 length is 16 residues. The J segment lost 4 bases and the V segment lost 8 bases, leaving 11 bases of the junction unmatched. Germline values: CDR1 SEHNR, CDR2 FQNEAQ (reference sequence).

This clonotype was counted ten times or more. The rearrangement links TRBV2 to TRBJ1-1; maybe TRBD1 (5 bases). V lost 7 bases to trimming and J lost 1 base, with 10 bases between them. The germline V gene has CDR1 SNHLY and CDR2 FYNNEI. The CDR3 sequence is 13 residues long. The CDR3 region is CASTTGENTEAFF. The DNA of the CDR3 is TGTGCCAGCACCACGGGGGAGAACACTGAAGCTTTCTTT.

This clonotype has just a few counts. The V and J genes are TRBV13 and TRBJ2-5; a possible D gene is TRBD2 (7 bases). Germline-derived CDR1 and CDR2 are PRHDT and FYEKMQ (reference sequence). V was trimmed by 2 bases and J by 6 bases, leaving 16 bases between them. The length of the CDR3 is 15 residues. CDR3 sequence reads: CASSLNWGGMQTQYF. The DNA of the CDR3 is TGTGCCAGCAGCTTAAATTGGGGGGGCATGCAGACCCAGTACTTC.